The next 5 T cell receptor beta chains were all read from a single sample in a study of T cells after yellow fever vaccination. From the 5' RACE reads, TCRdb called clonotypes with MiXCR, one entry per CDR3 protein. The table shows about 340,000 distinct CDR3 sequences, with under 15% occurring only once. Sequences were derived from CD4+ T cells sorted from PBMCs, sampled 15 days after the yellow fever booster vaccination. The origin of the receptors is a man between 18 and 35 years old who received the YFV17D yellow fever vaccine.

The chain recombines TRBV20-1 with TRBJ1-1, with TRBD1 matching over 9 bases. Losses at the gene ends were 6 bases for V and 3 bases for J; bases not matched to a gene: 5. The CDR3 is made up of 13 amino acids. The germline CDR1 and CDR2 sequences are DFQATT and SNEGSKA (reference sequence). CDR3 residues: CSAWDRVYTEAFF. In DNA form, the CDR3 reads TGCAGTGCCTGGGACAGGGTTTACACTGAAGCTTTCTTT.

The chain employs TRBV5-1 and TRBJ2-5, with TRBD2 matching 12 bases. Germline V gives CDR1 SGHRS, CDR2 YFSETQ. There are 17 residues in the CDR3. The junction had 12 bases not matched to a gene; V was cut back by 4 bases and J by 5 bases. The CDR3 DNA reads TGCGCCAGCAGCCCCGGACTAGCGGGGACCCTAAGGGAGACCCAGTACTTC. Its protein product is CASSPGLAGTLRETQYF.

V gene TRBV5-1 combines with J gene TRBJ2-3, with D unresolved. Germline V gene lookup returns CDR1 SGHRS and CDR2 YFSETQ. Trimming shortened V by 3 bases and J by 3 bases, and 14 bases separated the two germline ends. The CDR3 totals 15 residues. Here the CDR3 DNA reads TGCGCCAGCAGCTATTGGACCGTACGGACAGATACGCAGTATTTT. Its protein product is CASSYWTVRTDTQYF. The variable domain in full, with the rest retrieved from reference TRBV5-1 and TRBJ2-3, is KAGVTQTPRYLIKTRGQQVTLSCSPISGHRSVSWYQQTPGQGLQFLFEYFSETQRNKGNFPGRFSGRQFSNSRSEMNVSTLELGDSALYLCASSYWTVRTDTQYFGPGTRLTVL.

The sample holds one count of this clonotype. The chain couples TRBV7-2 to TRBJ1-2, with unresolved D. This CDR3 region has 13 residues. V was cut by 4 bases and J by 8 bases, with 14 bases left in between. The germline V gene has CDR1 SGHTA and CDR2 FQGNSA. CDR3 in DNA: TGTGCCAGCAGCTCCACAGCGTACGGGGGCTACACCTTC. It translates to CASSSTAYGGYTF.

This clonotype was seen a few times. J is TRBJ2-7 and V is TRBV5-1; D might be TRBD1 or TRBD2, each matching 5 bases. V lost 0 bases and J 2 bases, leaving 12 bases between the germline ends. This CDR3 is 15 amino acids long. Germline values: CDR1 SGHRS, CDR2 YFSETQ. In DNA form, the CDR3 reads TGCGCCAGCAGCTTGGAACCAGGGAGCCCCTACGAGCAGTACTTC. This gives the protein CASSLEPGSPYEQYF.